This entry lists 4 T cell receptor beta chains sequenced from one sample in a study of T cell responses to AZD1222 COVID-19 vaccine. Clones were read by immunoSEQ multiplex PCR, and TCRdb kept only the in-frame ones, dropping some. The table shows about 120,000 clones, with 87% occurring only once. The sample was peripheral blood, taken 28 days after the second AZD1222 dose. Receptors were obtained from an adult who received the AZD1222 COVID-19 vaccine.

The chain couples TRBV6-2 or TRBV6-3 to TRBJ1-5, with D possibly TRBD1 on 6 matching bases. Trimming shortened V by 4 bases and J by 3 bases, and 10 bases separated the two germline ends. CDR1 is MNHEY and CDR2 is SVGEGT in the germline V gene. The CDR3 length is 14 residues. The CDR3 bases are TGTGCCAGCAGTTCTGGGGGCTCCAATCAGCCCCAGCATTTT. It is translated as CASSSGGSNQPQHF.

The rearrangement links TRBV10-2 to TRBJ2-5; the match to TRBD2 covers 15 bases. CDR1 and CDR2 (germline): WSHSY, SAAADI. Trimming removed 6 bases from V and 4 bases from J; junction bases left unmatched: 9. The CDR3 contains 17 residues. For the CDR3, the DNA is TGCGCCAGCAGCCAGGGACTAGCGGGGGGCCGGGGAGAGACCCAGTACTTC. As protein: CASSQGLAGGRGETQYF.

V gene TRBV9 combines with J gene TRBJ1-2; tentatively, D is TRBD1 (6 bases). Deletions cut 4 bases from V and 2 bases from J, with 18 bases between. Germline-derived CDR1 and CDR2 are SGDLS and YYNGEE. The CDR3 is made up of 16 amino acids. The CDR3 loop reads CASSPSRDTGNYGYTF. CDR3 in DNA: TGTGCCAGCAGCCCGAGCCGGGACACAGGGAACTATGGCTACACCTTC.

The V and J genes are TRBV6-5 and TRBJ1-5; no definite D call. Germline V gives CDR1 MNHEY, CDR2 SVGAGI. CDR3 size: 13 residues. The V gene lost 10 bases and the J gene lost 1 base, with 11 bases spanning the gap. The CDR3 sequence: CATLLLSNQPQHF. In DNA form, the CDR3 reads TGTGCCACCCTCCTTTTGAGCAATCAGCCCCAGCATTTT.